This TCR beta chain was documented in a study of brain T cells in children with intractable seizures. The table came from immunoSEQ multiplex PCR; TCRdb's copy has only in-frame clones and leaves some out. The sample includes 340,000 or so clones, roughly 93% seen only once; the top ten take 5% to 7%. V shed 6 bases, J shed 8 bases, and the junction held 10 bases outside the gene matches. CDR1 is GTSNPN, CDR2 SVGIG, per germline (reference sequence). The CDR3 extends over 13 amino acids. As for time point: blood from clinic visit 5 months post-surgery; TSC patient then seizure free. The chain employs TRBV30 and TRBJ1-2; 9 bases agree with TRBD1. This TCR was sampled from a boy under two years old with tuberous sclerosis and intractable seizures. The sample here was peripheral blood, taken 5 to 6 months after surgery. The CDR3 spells CACKSGTGPGYTF. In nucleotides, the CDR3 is TGTGCCTGCAAGTCCGGGACAGGGCCCGGCTACACCTTC.